One and the same sample provided the 19 T cell receptor beta chains below, sequenced in a study of T-cell memory formation after mild COVID-19. TCRdb analysed the 5' RACE reads with MiXCR anew, one entry per CDR3 protein. The sample carries approximately 410,000 distinct CDR3 sequences, more than 20% recorded once. The sequenced sample was PBMCs or a T cell subset sorted from them (not recorded which). The receptors stem from an adult woman who had mild COVID-19 (a few samples of this study predate the infection). Cell type and time point are not known.

The chain uses TRBV20-1 and TRBJ2-3, with D possibly TRBD2 on 5 matching bases. The V end was cut by 1 base, the J end by 0 bases, with 8 bases between. The germline CDR1 and CDR2 sequences are DFQATT and SNEGSKA (reference sequence). The CDR3 contains 14 residues. CDR3 region: CSARARVSTDTQYF. The CDR3 DNA follows: TGCAGTGCTAGAGCGCGGGTTAGCACAGATACGCAGTATTTT.

V is TRBV5-1 and J is TRBJ1-1; 7 bases match TRBD1. V lost 0 bases, J lost 6 bases, and 5 bases stayed unmatched. The CDR3 sequence is 14 residues long. The germline gives CDR1 SGHRS, CDR2 YFSETQ. The CDR3 spells CASSLARGAAEAFF. Written as DNA, the CDR3 is TGCGCCAGCAGCTTGGCCAGGGGGGCGGCTGAAGCTTTCTTT.

This clonotype was seen a handful of times. The chain carries TRBV7-9 and TRBJ1-1; D is possibly TRBD1 (5 bases). Germline CDR1 SEHNR, CDR2 FQNEAQ (reference sequence). The CDR3 sequence is 14 residues long. The V end lost 7 bases, the J end lost 2 bases, and 14 bases lay between the germline ends. The CDR3 loop is CASTLSTENTEAFF. CDR3 bases: TGTGCCAGCACCCTCTCGACAGAAAACACTGAAGCTTTCTTT. The variable domain in full, with the rest retrieved from reference TRBV7-9 and TRBJ1-1, is DTGVSQNPRHKITKRGQNVTFRCDPISEHNRLYWYRQTLGQGPEFLTYFQNEAQLEKSRLLSDRFSAERPKGSFSTLEIQRTEQGDSAMYLCASTLSTENTEAFFGQGTRLTVV.

In this sample, this clonotype turned up a few times. The genes are TRBV7-9 and TRBJ2-1; D might be TRBD1 or TRBD2, each matching 5 bases. This CDR3 has 13 residues. From germline, CDR1 is SEHNR and CDR2 FQNEAQ (reference sequence). Trimming stripped 5 bases from V and 7 bases from J, with 12 bases between. The CDR3 loop reads CASSLGTGNEQFF. The DNA of the CDR3 is TGTGCCAGCAGCCTCGGGACGGGTAATGAGCAGTTCTTC. The whole variable domain, filled in from reference TRBV7-9 and TRBJ2-1, reads DTGVSQNPRHKITKRGQNVTFRCDPISEHNRLYWYRQTLGQGPEFLTYFQNEAQLEKSRLLSDRFSAERPKGSFSTLEIQRTEQGDSAMYLCASSLGTGNEQFFGPGTRLTVL.

This clonotype was detected a few times. V is TRBV20-1 and J is TRBJ1-1; D is uncertain. Per the germline V gene, CDR1 is DFQATT and CDR2 is SNEGSKA (reference sequence). The length of the CDR3 is 14 residues. V lost 0 bases and J lost 3, with 11 bases in between. CDR3 residues: CSAREQPIDTEAFF. The CDR3 nucleotides read TGCAGTGCTAGAGAGCAGCCGATCGACACTGAAGCTTTCTTT.

The chain links TRBV11-3 to TRBJ2-3, with D possibly matching TRBD2 (7 bases). Germline assignment: CDR1 SGHNT and CDR2 YENEEA. Trimming removed 3 bases from V and 4 bases from J, with 11 bases in between. CDR3 length: 14 residues. CDR3 sequence: CASSFRGGPDTQYF. The CDR3 bases are TGTGCCAGCAGCTTTAGGGGGGGACCAGATACGCAGTATTTT.

The V gene is TRBV7-6, the J gene TRBJ1-1; tentative D call: TRBD1 (6 bases). The V and J ends lost 4 bases and 1 base respectively, with 16 bases between them. The V gene's germline CDR1 is SGHVS and CDR2 FNYEAQ. The CDR3 contains 16 residues. The CDR3 spells CASSSSGGGWNTEAFF. In nucleotides, the CDR3 is TGTGCCAGCAGCTCCTCGGGGGGGGGCTGGAACACTGAAGCTTTCTTT.

The chain has TRBV20-1 and TRBJ1-1, with D unclear. Germline CDR1 and CDR2: DFQATT and SNEGSKA (reference sequence). Between the trimmed V and J ends, which lost 5 bases and 4 bases, there was a span of 14 bases. CDR3 length: 13 amino acids. In nucleotides, the CDR3 is TGCAGTGCTCCCGGGCTGGGCGGCACTGAAGCTTTCTTT. Its translation: CSAPGLGGTEAFF.

This chain joins TRBV15 and TRBJ1-4; D is ambiguous. Germline V gives CDR1 LNHNV, CDR2 YYDKDF (reference sequence). The V end was cut by 1 base, the J end by 6 bases, with 3 bases between. The CDR3 contains 12 residues. The CDR3 here is CATSRGYEKLFF. CDR3 sequence (DNA): TGTGCCACCAGCAGAGGTTATGAAAAACTGTTTTTT. Full variable domain (rest looked up from reference TRBV15 and TRBJ1-4): DAMVIQNPRYQVTQFGKPVTLSCSQTLNHNVMYWYQQKSSQAPKLLFHYYDKDFNNEADTPDNFQSRRPNTSFCFLDIRSPGLGDTAMYLCATSRGYEKLFFGSGTQLSVL.

This clonotype was observed a few times. V gene TRBV5-5 combines with J gene TRBJ2-7; D unresolved. The CDR3 has 16 residues. Germline values: CDR1 SGHKS, CDR2 YYEKEE (reference sequence). The germline V and J ends were trimmed by 4 bases and 6 bases, with 23 bases remaining between them. CDR3 in amino acids: CASSPSPPVPFSEQYF. The DNA for the CDR3 is TGTGCCAGCAGCCCCTCTCCTCCCGTGCCGTTCTCCGAGCAGTACTTC.

The rearrangement uses TRBV7-8 and TRBJ2-1; 7 bases are shared with TRBD1. The CDR3 has 13 residues. J gave up 8 bases and V 1 base, and 2 bases lay outside the gene matches. The germline V gene has CDR1 SGHVS and CDR2 FQNEAQ. The CDR3 region has the DNA TGTGCCAGCAGCTTAGGTCAGGGGGATGAGCAGTTCTTC. As protein: CASSLGQGDEQFF.

The CDR3 region is CSVASASSYNEQFF. CDR3 coding DNA: TGCAGCGTAGCTAGCGCAAGCTCCTACAATGAGCAGTTCTTC. V gene TRBV29-1 combines with J gene TRBJ2-1; D is perhaps TRBD2 (6 bases). Trimming removed 6 bases at V and 0 bases at J, with 12 bases between. CDR3 size: 14 residues. Germline CDR1 and CDR2: SQVTM and ANQGSEA.

The chain joins TRBV29-1 to TRBJ2-3; no firm D call. The CDR3 length is 11 residues. Trimming took off 6 bases at V and 2 bases at J, with 6 bases between the two ends. Germline CDR1 is SQVTM and CDR2 is ANQGSEA. CDR3 amino acids: CSVAPTDTQYF. The DNA of the CDR3 is TGCAGCGTAGCTCCCACAGATACGCAGTATTTT.

This clonotype was seen only a few times. This sequence joins TRBV27 and TRBJ2-5; maybe TRBD2 (6 bases). CDR1 is MNHEY and CDR2 is SMNVEV in the germline V gene (reference sequence). The CDR3 runs to 15 residues. V dropped 2 bases and J dropped 0 bases, with 10 bases sitting between them. The CDR3 DNA reads as TGTGCCAGCAGTTTAGCGGGGAAGTACCAAGAGACCCAGTACTTC. Residues: CASSLAGKYQETQYF.

This chain joins TRBV7-9 and TRBJ1-1; TRBD1 matches 7 bases. Germline V lookup: CDR1 SEHNR, CDR2 FQNEAQ (reference sequence). This CDR3 region has 13 residues. Trimming removed 7 bases from V and 4 bases from J; junction bases left unmatched: 6. This CDR3 is CASKRDRSTEAFF. For the CDR3, the DNA is TGTGCCAGCAAACGGGACAGAAGCACTGAAGCTTTCTTT.

This clonotype was seen more than once but under ten times. The chain couples TRBV5-1 to TRBJ2-3; 7 bases agree with TRBD2. Germline CDR1 and CDR2: SGHRS and YFSETQ. The trim removed 1 base at V and 0 bases at J, leaving 8 bases unmatched. The CDR3 sequence is 17 residues long. The CDR3 DNA follows: TGCGCCAGCAGCTTGAAGGGAGGGAGGCCTAGCACAGATACGCAGTATTTT. It translates to CASSLKGGRPSTDTQYF.

The chain recombines TRBV21-1 with TRBJ1-6. TRBV21-1 is noted as a pseudogene. This CDR3 is built from 17 residues. CDR3 DNA: TGTGCCAGCAGCAAAGTAGTCCCCAGCTCCTATAATTCACCCCTCCACTTT. Translated, it gives CASSKVVPSSYNSPLHF.

A few counts support this clonotype. V and J are TRBV6-5 and TRBJ2-7; 9 nucleotides agree with TRBD2. V shed 0 bases, J shed 0 bases, and the junction held 3 bases outside the gene matches. This CDR3 has 16 residues. Germline V gene data show CDR1 as MNHEY and CDR2 as SVGAGI. The CDR3 loop reads CASSYSLTSGSYEQYF. CDR3 in DNA: TGTGCCAGCAGTTACTCCTTGACTAGCGGCTCCTACGAGCAGTACTTC.

The chain combines TRBV7-3 with TRBJ2-3, with 8 positions matching TRBD2. This CDR3 region has 17 residues. Germline V gene data show CDR1 as SGHTA and CDR2 as FQGTGA. Trimming cost V 4 bases and J 0 bases; bases outside gene matches: 9. CDR3 DNA: TGTGCCAGCAGCTACGGCTTAGCGGGGTCTAGCACAGATACGCAGTATTTT. Its protein product is CASSYGLAGSSTDTQYF.